Listed below are T cell receptor beta chains from one sample, sequenced in a study. TCRdb re-called the RT-PCR reads through MiXCR, storing one row per CDR3 protein. Of 650,000 to 800,000 distinct CDR3 sequences in the sample, 11% to 15% were seen once. Sequencing input: memory CD4+ T cells from blood. The origin of the receptors is a female donor in good health, serving as a healthy control. CDR3s include the opening cysteine and the closing phenylalanine or tryptophan. D genes are given only for firm matches. Not every row has a clone size; where given, it reads once, few, many or a size class.

clone size	D gene	V gene	J gene	CDR3 DNA	CDR3 protein
.	.	TRBV10-3	TRBJ1-2	TGTGCCATCAGTGAGGAGGGGGACTATGGCTACACCTTC	CAISEEGDYGYTF
.	.	TRBV2	TRBJ1-4	TGTGCCAGCAGGGGGGGGAGTAATGAAAAACTGTTTTTT	CASRGGSNEKLFF
few	TRBD1	TRBV3-1	TRBJ1-1	TGTGCCAGCAGCGACTACGGGACAGCGAACACTGAAGCTTTCTTT	CASSDYGTANTEAFF
few	TRBD1	TRBV20-1	TRBJ2-2	TGCAGTGCTACCCCCCCACCGGGACAGGGGAACACCGGGGAGCTGTTTTTT	CSATPPPGQGNTGELFF
.	.	TRBV7-2	TRBJ1-5	TGTGCCAGCAGCTTTAACGACCAGCCCCAGCATTTT	CASSFNDQPQHF
many	TRBD2	TRBV5-1	TRBJ2-1	TGCGCCAGCAGCTTGCCTAGCGGGAGATGGGATGAGCAGTTCTTC	CASSLPSGRWDEQFF
few	TRBD1	TRBV30	TRBJ2-2	TGTGCCTGGAGCGACGGACAGGGGGCTAGCGGGGAGCTGTTTTTT	CAWSDGQGASGELFF
few	TRBD1	TRBV7-2	TRBJ2-7	TGTGCCAGCAGCTTACAGGACAGGACGTACGAGCAGTACTTC	CASSLQDRTYEQYF
.	TRBD2	TRBV5-1	TRBJ2-2	TGCGCCAGCAGCCAACCTCTAGCGGGAGTTAACACCGGGGAGCTGTTTTTT	CASSQPLAGVNTGELFF
few	TRBD2	TRBV9	TRBJ2-1	TGTGCCAGCGGGAAGGGACTAGCGGAATACAATGAGCAGTTCTTC	CASGKGLAEYNEQFF
.	.	TRBV5-6	TRBJ2-1	TGTGCCAGCGGCCGGGGCGTTGGCAATGAGCAGTTCTTC	CASGRGVGNEQFF
many	TRBD1	TRBV7-2	TRBJ2-5	TGTGCCAGCAGCTCGGGACAGCTGCGGGAGACCCAGTACTTC	CASSSGQLRETQYF
.	TRBD2	TRBV20-1	TRBJ2-7	TGCAGTGCCAAGGGGACTAGCGGGGGACTCGACGAGCAGTACTTC	CSAKGTSGGLDEQYF
.	TRBD2	TRBV4-1	TRBJ2-1	TGCGCCAGCAGCCAAGGCGGGAGGGCCGAAGGTTGGTCCTACAATGAGCAGTTCTTC	CASSQGGRAEGWSYNEQFF
many	TRBD1	TRBV18	TRBJ1-1	TGTGCCAGCTCACCAAGACAGGGGATGAACACTGAAGCTTTCTTT	CASSPRQGMNTEAFF